The 8 T cell receptor beta chains presented below share a single source sample, sequenced in a study of cytomegalovirus exposure and HLA in healthy donors. Primers: 60 Vbeta forward and 13 Jbeta reverse. Assay: immunoSEQ multiplex PCR; the TCRdb copy retains only in-frame clones and omits some. The sample lists approximately 100,000 clones; 78% were seen once. The sample consisted of PBMCs. The receptors here all came from a woman between 40 and 55 years old in good health and CMV-seropositive.

The chain employs TRBV5-6 and TRBJ2-5, with 8 nucleotides matching TRBD1. Per the germline V gene, CDR1 is SGHDT and CDR2 is YYEEEE. Trimming took 3 bases from V and 5 from J; bases not matched to a gene: 3. The CDR3 runs 13 residues. The CDR3 is CASSSDRVETQYF. CDR3 sequence (DNA): TGTGCCAGCAGCTCGGACAGGGTCGAGACCCAGTACTTC.

The chain's CDR3 is CASSHGDNYGYTF. The CDR3 coding sequence is TGTGCCAGCAGCCACGGGGATAACTATGGCTACACCTTC. J is TRBJ1-2 and V is TRBV5-4; D ambiguous. Germline assignment: CDR1 SGHNT and CDR2 YYREEE (reference sequence). Trimming stripped 4 bases from V and 1 base from J, with 8 bases between. The CDR3 extends over 13 amino acids.

The chain uses TRBV6-5 and TRBJ2-3, with D perhaps TRBD1 (6 bases). Trimming removed 2 bases at V and 7 bases at J, with 10 bases between. Germline CDR1 and CDR2: MNHEY and SVGAGI. CDR3 length: 13 amino acids. In DNA, the CDR3 is TGTGCCAGCAGTTACCCGGGACAAAATACGCAGTATTTT. Translation gives CASSYPGQNTQYF.

V usage is TRBV28 and J usage is TRBJ2-1; 12 positions match TRBD1. CDR1 is MDHEN, CDR2 SYDVKM, per germline. The CDR3 is 18 amino acids. J was trimmed by 7 bases and V by 4 bases; bases with no gene match: 14. Here the CDR3 reads CASSSPDPGTGGFNEQFF. DNA for the CDR3: TGTGCCAGCAGTTCACCTGACCCCGGGACAGGGGGCTTTAATGAGCAGTTCTTC.

This clone was picked up one time. The V and J genes are TRBV7-2 and TRBJ2-1; 9 bases are shared with TRBD1. The CDR3 is 15 residues long. Trimming at V came to 5 bases and at J to 6 bases, leaving 8 bases not matched to a gene. Germline CDR1 is SGHTA and CDR2 is FQGNSA. The CDR3 is CASSPKQGAFNEQFF. As DNA, the CDR3 is TGTGCCAGCAGCCCAAAACAGGGGGCTTTCAATGAGCAGTTCTTC.

The chain recombines TRBV5-4 with TRBJ1-2, with TRBD1 identical over 10 bases. Germline V gives CDR1 SGHNT, CDR2 YYREEE (reference sequence). J gave up 8 bases and V 3 bases, and 10 bases lay outside the gene matches. The CDR3 consists of 15 residues. The CDR3 spells CASSSRTGGLSGYTF. Here the CDR3 DNA reads TGTGCCAGCAGCTCCCGGACAGGGGGTTTATCGGGCTACACCTTC.

This chain connects TRBV15 to TRBJ2-4; unclear D gene. Germline assignment: CDR1 LNHNV and CDR2 YYDKDF (reference sequence). This CDR3 has 15 residues. Trimming removed 0 bases from V and 0 bases from J, with 6 bases in between. CDR3 region: CATSRDSVAKNIQYF. The CDR3, as DNA: TGTGCCACCAGCAGAGATTCAGTAGCCAAAAACATTCAGTACTTC.

The J gene is TRBJ2-2, the V gene TRBV2; TRBD2 matches at 12 bases. Germline V gene data show CDR1 as SNHLY and CDR2 as FYNNEI. Trimming cost V 6 bases and J 4 bases; bases outside gene matches: 6. The CDR3 is made up of 16 amino acids. The CDR3 DNA sequence: TGTGCCAGCAGGCTACTAGCGGGAGGCCCCACCGGGGAGCTGTTTTTT. Encoded protein: CASRLLAGGPTGELFF.